This T cell receptor (beta chain) derives from a study of blood T cell repertoires in COVID-19. The count of this clone is one. The CDR3 spans 14 residues. The germline CDR1 and CDR2 sequences are SGHKS and YYEKEE (reference sequence). Losses at the gene ends were 4 bases for V and 2 bases for J; bases not matched to a gene: 5. The table came from immunoSEQ multiplex PCR; TCRdb's copy has only in-frame clones and leaves some out. The table records 150,000 to 200,000 clones, 81% of them present only once. This TCR was recovered from a human donor in a cohort sampled during active COVID-19. J is TRBJ1-1 and V is TRBV5-5; 7 bases are a match to TRBD1. Sequenced input: peripheral blood. The DNA for the CDR3 is TGTGCCAGCAGCCGACAGGGAGGTAACACTGAAGCTTTCTTT. Protein: CASSRQGGNTEAFF. The complete variable domain, with remaining parts taken from reference TRBV5-5 and TRBJ1-1, reads DAGVTQSPTHLIKTRGQQVTLRCSPISGHKSVSWYQQVLGQGPQFIFQYYEKEERGRGNFPDRFSARQFPNYSSELNVNALLLGDSALYLCASSRQGGNTEAFFGQGTRLTVV.